Detailed here is one T cell receptor beta chain. TCRdb's copy holds only in-frame clones and misses some; the assay was immunoSEQ multiplex PCR. Of some 330,000 clones listed, around 87% were seen once; the top ten hold 1.5% to 2.5%. The germline V gene encodes CDR1 SNHLY and CDR2 FYNNEI. This CDR3 region has 13 residues. V lost 8 bases, J lost 0 bases, and 1 base stayed unmatched. This sample was included in a study of blood T cell repertoires in COVID-19. The sequenced sample consisted of PBMCs or T cells enriched from blood (not recorded which). The sequence derives from a man between 40 and 49 years old in a cohort exposed to, infected with or recovered from COVID-19 (not recorded which). This chain links TRBV2 with TRBJ2-5, with 9 bases fitting TRBD1. The CDR3 DNA follows: TGTGCCAGCGGGACAGGGAACCAAGAGACCCAGTACTTC. It is translated as CASGTGNQETQYF.